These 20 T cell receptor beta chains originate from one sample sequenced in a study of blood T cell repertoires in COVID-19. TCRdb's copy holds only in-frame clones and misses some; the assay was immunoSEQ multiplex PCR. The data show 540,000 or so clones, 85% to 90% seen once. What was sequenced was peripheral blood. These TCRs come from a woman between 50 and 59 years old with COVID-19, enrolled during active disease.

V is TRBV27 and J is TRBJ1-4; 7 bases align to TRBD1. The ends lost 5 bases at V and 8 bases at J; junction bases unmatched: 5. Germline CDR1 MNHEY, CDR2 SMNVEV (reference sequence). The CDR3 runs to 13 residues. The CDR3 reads CASSPGTAEKLFF. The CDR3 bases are TGTGCCAGCAGTCCAGGGACAGCAGAAAAACTGTTTTTT.

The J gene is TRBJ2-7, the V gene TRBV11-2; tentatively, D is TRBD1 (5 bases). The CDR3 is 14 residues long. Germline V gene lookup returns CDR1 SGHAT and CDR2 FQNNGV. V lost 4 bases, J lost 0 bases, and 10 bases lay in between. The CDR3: CASSSTGFSYEQYF. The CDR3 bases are TGTGCCAGCAGCTCCACAGGTTTCTCCTACGAGCAGTACTTC.

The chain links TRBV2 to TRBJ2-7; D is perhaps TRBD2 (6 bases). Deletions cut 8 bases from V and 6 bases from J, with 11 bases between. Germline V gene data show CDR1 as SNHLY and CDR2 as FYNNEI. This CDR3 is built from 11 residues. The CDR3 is CASGRGTEQYF. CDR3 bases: TGTGCCAGCGGGCGGGGCACCGAGCAGTACTTC.

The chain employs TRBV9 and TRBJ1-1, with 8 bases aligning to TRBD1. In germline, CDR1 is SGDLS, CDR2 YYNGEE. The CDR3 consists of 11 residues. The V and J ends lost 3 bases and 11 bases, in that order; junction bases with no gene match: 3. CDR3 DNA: TGTGCCAGCAGCGGGACAGGGCCCGCTTTCTTT. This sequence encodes CASSGTGPAFF.

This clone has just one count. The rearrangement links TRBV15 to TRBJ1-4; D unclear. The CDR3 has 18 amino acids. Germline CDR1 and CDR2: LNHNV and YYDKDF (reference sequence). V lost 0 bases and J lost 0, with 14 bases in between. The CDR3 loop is CATSRDQAKVTTNEKLFF. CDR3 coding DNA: TGTGCCACCAGCAGAGATCAGGCGAAGGTTACAACTAATGAAAAACTGTTTTTT. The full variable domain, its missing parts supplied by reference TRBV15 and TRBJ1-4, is DAMVIQNPRYQVTQFGKPVTLSCSQTLNHNVMYWYQQKSSQAPKLLFHYYDKDFNNEADTPDNFQSRRPNTSFCFLDIRSPGLGDTAMYLCATSRDQAKVTTNEKLFFGSGTQLSVL.

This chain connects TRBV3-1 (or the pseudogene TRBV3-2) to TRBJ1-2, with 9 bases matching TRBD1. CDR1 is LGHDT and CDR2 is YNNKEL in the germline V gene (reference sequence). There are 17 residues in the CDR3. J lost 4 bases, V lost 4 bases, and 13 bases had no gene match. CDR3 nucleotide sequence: TGTGCCAGCAGCCCTCGACATACAGGGGGCTTATCCTATGGCTACACCTTC. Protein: CASSPRHTGGLSYGYTF.

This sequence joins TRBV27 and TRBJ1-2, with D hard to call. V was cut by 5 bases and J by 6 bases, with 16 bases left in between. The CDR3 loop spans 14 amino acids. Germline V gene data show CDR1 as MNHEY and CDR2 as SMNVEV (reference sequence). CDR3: CASSPSGGPHGYTF. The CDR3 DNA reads TGTGCCAGCAGTCCCTCGGGCGGGCCCCATGGCTACACCTTC.

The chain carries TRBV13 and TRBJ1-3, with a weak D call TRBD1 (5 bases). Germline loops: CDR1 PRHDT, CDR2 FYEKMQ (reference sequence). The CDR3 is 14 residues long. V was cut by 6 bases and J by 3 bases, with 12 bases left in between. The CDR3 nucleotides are TGTGCCAGCAGGGGGCGCAACTTTGGAAACACCATATATTTT. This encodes CASRGRNFGNTIYF.

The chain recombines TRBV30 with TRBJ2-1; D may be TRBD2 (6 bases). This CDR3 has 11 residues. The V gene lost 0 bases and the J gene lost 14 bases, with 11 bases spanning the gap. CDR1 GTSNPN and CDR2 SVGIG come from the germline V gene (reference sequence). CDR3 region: CAWSVQGGKFF. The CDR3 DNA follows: TGTGCCTGGAGTGTGCAGGGCGGGAAGTTCTTC. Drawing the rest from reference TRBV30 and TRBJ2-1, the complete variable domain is SQTIHQWPATLVQPVGSPLSLECTVEGTSNPNLYWYRQAAGRGLQLLFYSVGIGQISSEVPQNLSASRPQDRQFILSSKKLLLSDSGFYLCAWSVQGGKFFGPGTRLTVL.

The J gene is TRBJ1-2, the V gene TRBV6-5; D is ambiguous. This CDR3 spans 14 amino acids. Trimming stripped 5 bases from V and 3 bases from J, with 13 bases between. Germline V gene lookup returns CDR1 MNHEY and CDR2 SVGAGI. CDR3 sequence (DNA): TGTGCCAGCAGTCGGCCTGGGCGCGACTATGGCTACACCTTC. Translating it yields CASSRPGRDYGYTF.

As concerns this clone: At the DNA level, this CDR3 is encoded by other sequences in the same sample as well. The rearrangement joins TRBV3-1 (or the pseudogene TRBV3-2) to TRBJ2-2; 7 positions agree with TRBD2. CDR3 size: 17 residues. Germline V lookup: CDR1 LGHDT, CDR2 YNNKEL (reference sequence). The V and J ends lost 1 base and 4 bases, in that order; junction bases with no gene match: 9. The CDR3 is CASSQVSVGGGTGELFF. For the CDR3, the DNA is TGTGCCAGCAGCCAAGTCTCCGTTGGCGGGGGCACCGGGGAGCTGTTTTTT.

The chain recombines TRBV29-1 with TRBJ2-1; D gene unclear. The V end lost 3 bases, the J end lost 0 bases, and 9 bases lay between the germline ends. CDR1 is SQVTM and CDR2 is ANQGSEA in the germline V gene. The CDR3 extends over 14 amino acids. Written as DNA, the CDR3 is TGCAGCGTTGAGTTATCGAGCTCCTACAATGAGCAGTTCTTC. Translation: CSVELSSSYNEQFF.

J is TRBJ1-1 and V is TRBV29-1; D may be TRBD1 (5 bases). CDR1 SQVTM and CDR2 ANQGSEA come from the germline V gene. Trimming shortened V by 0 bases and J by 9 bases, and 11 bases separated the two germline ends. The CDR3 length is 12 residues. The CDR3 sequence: CSVEDAAGQAFF. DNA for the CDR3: TGCAGCGTTGAAGACGCAGCGGGGCAAGCTTTCTTT.

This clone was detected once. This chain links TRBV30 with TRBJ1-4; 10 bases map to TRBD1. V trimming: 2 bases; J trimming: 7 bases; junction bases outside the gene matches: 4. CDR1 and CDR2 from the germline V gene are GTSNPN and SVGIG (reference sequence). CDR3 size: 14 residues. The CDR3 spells CAWSTGQGFEKLFF. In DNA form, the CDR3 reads TGTGCCTGGAGTACGGGACAGGGGTTTGAAAAACTGTTTTTT.

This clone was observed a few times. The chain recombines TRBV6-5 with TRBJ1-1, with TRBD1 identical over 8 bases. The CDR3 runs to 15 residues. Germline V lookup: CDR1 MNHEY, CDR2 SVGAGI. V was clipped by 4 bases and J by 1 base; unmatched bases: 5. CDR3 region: CASSSGQGTNTEAFF. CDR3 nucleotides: TGTGCCAGCAGTTCAGGACAGGGTACGAACACTGAAGCTTTCTTT.

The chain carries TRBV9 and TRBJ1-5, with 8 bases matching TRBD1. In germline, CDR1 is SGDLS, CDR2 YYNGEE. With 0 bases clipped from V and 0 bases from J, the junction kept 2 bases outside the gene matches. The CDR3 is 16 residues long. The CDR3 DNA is TGTGCCAGCAGCGTAGGGACAGGGAATAGCAATCAGCCCCAGCATTTT. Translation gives CASSVGTGNSNQPQHF.

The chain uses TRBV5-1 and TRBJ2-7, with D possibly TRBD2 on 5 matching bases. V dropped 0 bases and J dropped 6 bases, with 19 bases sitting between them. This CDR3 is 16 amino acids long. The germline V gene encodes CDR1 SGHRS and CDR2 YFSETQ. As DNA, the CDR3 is TGCGCCAGCAGCTTGGTAGGCACCCCAATTGGGAGCGAGCAGTACTTC. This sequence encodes CASSLVGTPIGSEQYF.

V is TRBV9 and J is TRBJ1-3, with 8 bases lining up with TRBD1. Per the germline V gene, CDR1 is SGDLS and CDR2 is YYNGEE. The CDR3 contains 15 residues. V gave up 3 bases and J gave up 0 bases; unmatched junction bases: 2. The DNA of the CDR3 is TGTGCCAGCAGCGCGGGACAGGTCTCTGGAAACACCATATATTTT. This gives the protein CASSAGQVSGNTIYF.

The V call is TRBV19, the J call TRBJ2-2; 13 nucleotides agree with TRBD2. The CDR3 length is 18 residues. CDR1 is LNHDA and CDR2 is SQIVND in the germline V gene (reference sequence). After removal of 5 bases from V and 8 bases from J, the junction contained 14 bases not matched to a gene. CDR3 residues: CASSLTGTSGAFGGELFF. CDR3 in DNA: TGTGCCAGTAGTCTAACCGGGACTAGCGGGGCCTTTGGGGGGGAGCTGTTTTTT.

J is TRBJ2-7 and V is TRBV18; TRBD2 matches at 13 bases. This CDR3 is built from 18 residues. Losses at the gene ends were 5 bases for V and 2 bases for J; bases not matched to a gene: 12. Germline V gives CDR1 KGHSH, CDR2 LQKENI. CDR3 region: CASSSWTSGGRGPYEQYF. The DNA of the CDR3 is TGTGCCAGCTCATCGTGGACTAGCGGGGGTAGGGGTCCCTACGAGCAGTACTTC.